These T cell receptor beta chains were read from a single sample in a study of cytomegalovirus exposure and HLA in healthy donors. The repertoire was sequenced with immunoSEQ multiplex PCR; TCRdb's copy has only in-frame clones and lacks some. The specimen's table records approximately 30,000 clones. The specimen sequenced was PBMCs. The receptors here all came from a woman in her 40s in good health and CMV-seropositive. Each CDR3 is given with its conserved first and last residue. D genes are given only for firm matches.

v_gene: TRBV28; d_gene: TRBD2; j_gene: TRBJ2-7; CDR3aa: CASRSSSGRAYEQYF; CDR3nt: TGTGCCAGCAGGTCATCTAGCGGGAGGGCCTACGAGCAGTACTTC
v_gene: TRBV11-3; d_gene: TRBD2; j_gene: TRBJ2-1; CDR3aa: CASSLGSGGNNEQFF; CDR3nt: TGTGCCAGCAGCTTAGGTAGCGGGGGGAACAATGAGCAGTTCTTC
v_gene: TRBV4-3; d_gene: TRBD1; j_gene: TRBJ1-2; CDR3aa: CASSQDGQGVYGYTF; CDR3nt: TGCGCCAGCAGCCAAGATGGTCAGGGGGTCTATGGCTACACCTTC
v_gene: TRBV19; d_gene: TRBD1; j_gene: TRBJ2-7; CDR3aa: CASSSRGQGSYEQYF; CDR3nt: TGTGCCAGTAGTAGCCGGGGACAGGGGTCCTACGAGCAGTACTTC
v_gene: TRBV5-4; d_gene: NA; j_gene: TRBJ2-7; CDR3aa: CASSFGNPGLYEQYF; CDR3nt: TGTGCCAGCAGCTTTGGCAACCCAGGGCTATACGAGCAGTACTTC
v_gene: TRBV5-4; d_gene: TRBD1; j_gene: TRBJ1-4; CDR3aa: CASSSAPGQRAEKLFF; CDR3nt: TGTGCCAGCAGTTCTGCCCCGGGACAGCGGGCGGAAAAACTGTTTTTT
v_gene: TRBV29-1; d_gene: NA; j_gene: TRBJ2-2; CDR3aa: CSARGNGELFF; CDR3nt: TGCAGCGCCCGGGGTAACGGGGAGCTGTTTTTT
v_gene: TRBV30; d_gene: NA; j_gene: TRBJ1-3; CDR3aa: CAWSRPTAFSGNTIYF; CDR3nt: TGTGCCTGGAGCCGACCGACAGCCTTCTCTGGAAACACCATATATTTT
v_gene: TRBV6-5; d_gene: TRBD1; j_gene: TRBJ1-6; CDR3aa: CASRLYQGGNSPLHF; CDR3nt: TGTGCCAGCAGGTTATACCAGGGGGGTAATTCACCCCTCCACTTT
v_gene: TRBV19; d_gene: NA; j_gene: TRBJ2-2; CDR3aa: CASSIRAGNTGELFF; CDR3nt: TGTGCCAGTAGTATCCGGGCGGGAAACACCGGGGAGCTGTTTTTT
v_gene: TRBV5-1; d_gene: TRBD1; j_gene: TRBJ1-1; CDR3aa: CASSLGQGSTMNTEAFF; CDR3nt: TGCGCCAGCAGCTTAGGACAGGGGTCTACGATGAACACTGAAGCTTTCTTT
v_gene: TRBV28; d_gene: NA; j_gene: TRBJ1-5; CDR3aa: CASNNDNSNQPQHF; CDR3nt: TGTGCCAGCAACAATGATAATAGCAATCAGCCCCAGCATTTT
v_gene: TRBV9; d_gene: TRBD2; j_gene: TRBJ2-1; CDR3aa: CASSVYGTSGSYNEQFF; CDR3nt: TGTGCCAGCAGCGTTTACGGGACTAGCGGCTCCTACAATGAGCAGTTCTTC
v_gene: TRBV28; d_gene: TRBD2; j_gene: TRBJ2-1; CDR3aa: CASSPRLAGEQFF; CDR3nt: TGTGCCAGCAGCCCACGGTTAGCGGGGGAGCAGTTCTTC
v_gene: TRBV7-9; d_gene: NA; j_gene: TRBJ1-2; CDR3aa: CASSLGFLGRNYGYTF; CDR3nt: TGTGCCAGCAGCTTAGGGTTTTTGGGGAGAAACTATGGCTACACCTTC
v_gene: TRBV19; d_gene: NA; j_gene: TRBJ1-5; CDR3aa: CASSISPGRAQPQHF; CDR3nt: TGTGCCAGTAGTATATCCCCCGGGAGGGCACAGCCCCAGCATTTT
v_gene: TRBV2; d_gene: NA; j_gene: TRBJ2-3; CDR3aa: CASSKKRSSSETQYF; CDR3nt: TGTGCCAGCAGCAAAAAGAGGTCCAGCAGCGAAACGCAGTATTTT
v_gene: TRBV30; d_gene: NA; j_gene: TRBJ2-5; CDR3aa: CAWSVSGETQYF; CDR3nt: TGTGCCTGGAGTGTGTCCGGAGAGACCCAGTACTTC
v_gene: TRBV5-6; d_gene: TRBD1; j_gene: TRBJ1-6; CDR3aa: CASNGQGNSPLHF; CDR3nt: TGTGCCAGCAACGGACAGGGTAATTCACCCCTCCACTTT
v_gene: TRBV6-1; d_gene: NA; j_gene: TRBJ2-7; CDR3aa: CASSPPGSAYEQYF; CDR3nt: TGTGCCAGCAGTCCCCCGGGTAGTGCCTACGAGCAGTACTTC
v_gene: TRBV15; d_gene: NA; j_gene: TRBJ2-5; CDR3aa: CATSRDVAGTQYF; CDR3nt: TGTGCCACCAGCAGAGATGTGGCGGGGACCCAGTACTTC
v_gene: TRBV14; d_gene: TRBD1; j_gene: TRBJ1-2; CDR3aa: CASSQDVGAVQGDYGYTF; CDR3nt: TGTGCCAGCAGCCAAGATGTGGGCGCTGTACAGGGGGACTATGGCTACACCTTC
v_gene: TRBV7-9; d_gene: TRBD1; j_gene: TRBJ2-3; CDR3aa: CASSWGQGADTQYF; CDR3nt: TGTGCCAGCAGTTGGGGACAGGGGGCAGATACGCAGTATTTT
v_gene: TRBV7-3; d_gene: TRBD2; j_gene: TRBJ2-1; CDR3aa: CASSSPPAGAGGPIYNEQFF; CDR3nt: TGTGCCAGCAGCTCCCCCCCGGCAGGAGCGGGAGGGCCCATTTACAATGAGCAGTTCTTC
v_gene: TRBV2; d_gene: TRBD1; j_gene: TRBJ2-3; CDR3aa: CASSDPTGFTDTQYF; CDR3nt: TGTGCCAGCAGTGACCCGACAGGGTTCACAGATACGCAGTATTTT
v_gene: TRBV11-2; d_gene: TRBD2; j_gene: TRBJ2-1; CDR3aa: CASSLSGASGNEQFF; CDR3nt: TGTGCCAGCAGCCTTAGCGGGGCGAGTGGGAATGAGCAGTTCTTC